The 21 T cell receptor beta chains listed next were all sequenced from one sample in a study of CD8+CD57+ T cells in acquired aplastic anemia. The patients chosen for sequencing had shown expansion of CD8+CD57+ cells (detected by flow cytometry). CDR3 and TCR beta VDJ profiling relied on genomic DNA as the template. TCRdb analysed the reads with MiXCR anew, one entry per CDR3 protein. Here the sample spans roughly 180,000 distinct CDR3 sequences, 63% being singletons. Specimen: sorted CD4+, CD8+, or CD8+CD57+ T cells (not recorded which) from PBMCs. These receptors were taken from a human donor with aplastic anemia.

This clonotype has more than one count but fewer than ten. This CDR3 fails to terminate in the conserved phenylalanine or tryptophan, so it likely reflects a read error. It is unclear where the CDR3 begins or ends on the DNA, so no DNA is shown, and the CDR3 is as TCRdb lists it. The chain couples TRBV12-3 or TRBV12-4 to TRBJ1-3. The CDR3 length equals 11 residues, ends included. The CDR3 reads CASSPTSGGPG.

The gene calls are TRBV7-8 and TRBJ2-7; either TRBD1 or TRBD2 may fit D (6 bases each). V shed 1 base and J shed 7 bases, with 11 bases lying between them. The CDR3 spans 13 residues. Germline V gene data show CDR1 as SGHVS and CDR2 as FQNEAQ. This CDR3 is CASSLEGGREQYF. CDR3 DNA sequence: TGTGCCAGCAGCTTAGAGGGGGGCCGGGAGCAGTACTTC.

This chain links TRBV6-4 with TRBJ2-7, with TRBD2 as a possible D gene (6 bases). Germline lookup yields CDR1 MRHNA and CDR2 SNTAGT. V lost 5 bases to trimming and J lost 5 bases, with 16 bases between them. The CDR3 has 14 residues. This chain's CDR3 is CASSSLRTSHEQYF. Written as DNA, the CDR3 is TGTGCCAGCAGTTCCCTACGCACTAGCCACGAGCAGTACTTC.

The chain combines TRBV7-8 with TRBJ1-3; D is uncertain. The length of the CDR3 is 13 residues. Germline loops: CDR1 SGHVS, CDR2 FQNEAQ. V shed 4 bases and J shed 2 bases, with 6 bases lying between them. CDR3 DNA: TGTGCCAGCAGCTCTTGGACTGGAAACACCATATATTTT. Translation: CASSSWTGNTIYF.

The chain joins TRBV10-3 to TRBJ1-2; D remains ambiguous. Germline V gene data show CDR1 as ENHRY and CDR2 as SYGVKD. V was pared by 7 bases and J by 3 bases, with 6 bases between. The CDR3 is 11 amino acids. For the CDR3, the DNA is TGTGCCATCATTAATGACTATGGCTACACCTTC. Protein product: CAIINDYGYTF.

With regard to this clonotype: One end of the junction does not line up with germline, which may come from a read error. CDR3: CAGSNRDRGSYEQYF. The DNA of the CDR3 is TGTGCCGGCAGCAACCGGGACAGGGGCTCCTACGAGCAGTACTTC. The J gene is TRBJ2-7, the V gene TRBV9; 10 bases agree with TRBD1. Germline V lookup: CDR1 SGDLS, CDR2 YYNGEE. The CDR3 is 15 amino acids.

The chain recombines TRBV18 with TRBJ2-3; 7 bases agree with TRBD1. The germline V gene encodes CDR1 KGHSH and CDR2 LQKENI. With V trimmed by 5 bases and J by 2 bases, 7 bases remained unmatched. There are 15 residues in the CDR3. DNA of the CDR3: TGTGCCAGCTCAGAACTACAGGGGTCCACAGATACGCAGTATTTT. Protein sequence: CASSELQGSTDTQYF.

This clonotype was recorded only once. The V call is TRBV11-2, the J call TRBJ1-2; D is uncertain. V lost 5 bases, J lost 1 base, and 17 bases lay in between. Germline CDR1 reads SGHAT; CDR2 reads FQNNGV. This CDR3 is 16 amino acids long. CDR3 sequence: CASSREAVTNNYGYTF. CDR3 DNA: TGTGCCAGCAGCCGAGAAGCGGTAACAAATAACTATGGCTACACCTTC.

The CDR3 nucleotides read TGCAGCGTGAGAGCGGGGAAGAACACCGGGGAGCTGTTTTTT. It codes for CSVRAGKNTGELFF. The V and J genes are TRBV29-1 and TRBJ2-2, with 7 bases that match TRBD2. The CDR3 contains 14 residues. Germline assignment: CDR1 SQVTM and CDR2 ANQGSEA. The J segment lost 1 base and the V segment lost 6 bases, leaving 5 bases of the junction unmatched.

This clonotype was seen repeatedly, ten times or more. The rearrangement uses TRBV10-3 and TRBJ2-7, with unresolved D. Per the germline V gene, CDR1 is ENHRY and CDR2 is SYGVKD. There are 15 residues in the CDR3. Trimming took 2 bases from V and 6 from J, leaving 17 bases between them. DNA of the CDR3: TGTGCCATCAGTGAGCCCGGGTCCCCCCTGGGCGAGCAGTACTTC. Encoded protein: CAISEPGSPLGEQYF.

This clonotype turned up a few times. CDR3 coding DNA: TGTGCCTGGATTTCCCGCGGGGGGGTAGAAGCTTTCTTT. It specifies CAWISRGGVEAFF. The chain uses TRBV30 and TRBJ1-1; D is possibly TRBD1 (5 bases). The CDR3 contains 13 residues. V dropped 4 bases and J dropped 8 bases, with 17 bases sitting between them. Germline V gives CDR1 GTSNPN, CDR2 SVGIG (reference sequence).

In regard to this clonotype: A much larger clone differs from this one at a single base, so this may be a read error. The chain recombines TRBV6-5 with TRBJ1-2; D might be TRBD1 (6 bases). The CDR3 extends over 14 amino acids. Germline V gene sequence: CDR1 MNHEY, CDR2 SVGAGI. The CDR3 DNA sequence: TGTGTCAGCAGTTACGGACAGACTAACTATGGCTACACCTTC. Encoded protein: CVSSYGQTNYGYTF.

This clonotype was detected once. This chain joins TRBV5-6 and TRBJ1-2; TRBD1 aligns across 9 bases. CDR1 and CDR2 from the germline V gene are SGHDT and YYEEEE. J lost 4 bases, V lost 3 bases, and 4 bases had no gene match. This CDR3 spans 14 amino acids. As DNA, the CDR3 is TGTGCCAGCAGCTGGGGACAGGGTGTCTATGGCTACACCTTC. This encodes CASSWGQGVYGYTF. The full variable domain, with the rest looked up from reference TRBV5-6 and TRBJ1-2, is DAGVTQSPTHLIKTRGQQVTLRCSPKSGHDTVSWYQQALGQGPQFIFQYYEEEERQRGNFPDRFSGHQFPNYSSELNVNALLLGDSALYLCASSWGQGVYGYTFGSGTRLTVV.

Of note for this clonotype: This may stem from a read error, because a much larger clone lies one nucleotide away. The genes are TRBV7-9 and TRBJ1-6, with 9 bases fitting TRBD1. The germline CDR1 and CDR2 sequences are SEHNR and FQNEAQ (reference sequence). V gave up 5 bases and J gave up 9 bases; unmatched junction bases: 8. The CDR3 totals 15 residues. In DNA form, the CDR3 reads TGTGCCAGCAGCACCTCGACAGGGGGTATTTCACCCCTCCACTTT. Protein product: CASSTSTGGISPLHF.

This clonotype was seen repeatedly, ten times or more. The chain combines TRBV2 with TRBJ1-3; no reliable D call. Trimming cost V 2 bases and J 0 bases, with 11 bases left between them. CDR1 SNHLY and CDR2 FYNNEI come from the germline V gene. The CDR3 contains 16 residues. Written as DNA, the CDR3 is TGTGCCAGCAGTGAACAGGTTAAACCCTCTGGAAACACCATATATTTT. Translation gives CASSEQVKPSGNTIYF.

This clonotype came up once. V gene TRBV20-1 combines with J gene TRBJ1-6; TRBD1 matches at 7 bases. The CDR3 sequence is 14 residues long. With V trimmed by 0 bases and J by 9 bases, 5 bases remained unmatched. Germline CDR1 DFQATT, CDR2 SNEGSKA (reference sequence). CDR3 sequence reads: CSARDRRGRSPLHF. CDR3 DNA: TGCAGTGCTAGAGATCGGAGGGGGCGTTCACCCCTCCACTTT.

This clonotype was seen at least ten times. The chain employs TRBV5-8 and TRBJ2-5, with D unclear. The V end lost 7 bases, the J end lost 5 bases, and 12 bases lay between the germline ends. The CDR3 length is 12 residues. Germline loops: CDR1 SGHTS, CDR2 YDEGEE. The CDR3 DNA is TGTGCCAGCGCCACCGCCTCGGAGACCCAGTACTTC. Its protein is CASATASETQYF.

V gene TRBV29-1 combines with J gene TRBJ1-1; D is undetermined. Germline CDR1 is SQVTM and CDR2 is ANQGSEA. V lost 6 bases, J lost 1 base, and 15 bases lay in between. This CDR3 is built from 14 residues. This chain's CDR3 is CSVKGAAQNTEAFF. CDR3 DNA sequence: TGCAGCGTCAAGGGTGCAGCCCAGAACACTGAAGCTTTCTTT.

The V call is TRBV7-2, the J call TRBJ2-7; TRBD1 matches 7 bases. Germline trimming cut 5 bases from V and 6 bases from J; bases unmatched to any gene: 13. Germline lookup yields CDR1 SGHTA and CDR2 FQGNSA. The CDR3 consists of 15 residues. CDR3 sequence reads: CASSNQGQRLAEQYF. As DNA, the CDR3 is TGTGCCAGCAGCAACCAGGGACAGCGATTGGCCGAGCAGTACTTC.

The chain joins TRBV12-3 or TRBV12-4 to TRBJ2-2, with a possible D match to TRBD2 (5 bases). The ends were cut back, 8 bases at V and 2 bases at J, with 15 bases in the middle. The CDR3 contains 15 residues. This CDR3 is CASRGGRTNTGELFF. The CDR3 region has the DNA TGTGCCAGCCGCGGTGGGCGGACTAACACCGGGGAGCTGTTTTTT.

CDR3 DNA: TGTGCCAGCAGTGAAGGGGGGGGTGGCTACGAGCAGTACTTC. It translates to CASSEGGGGYEQYF. V is TRBV6-5 and J is TRBJ2-7; perhaps TRBD2 as D (7 bases). This CDR3 is built from 14 residues. The V end lost 5 bases, the J end lost 3 bases, and 14 bases lay between the germline ends. Germline V gene sequence: CDR1 MNHEY, CDR2 SVGAGI.